This entry lists 4 T cell receptor beta chains sequenced from one sample in a study of T-cell memory formation after mild COVID-19. TCRdb used MiXCR to reprocess the 5' RACE reads, holding one entry per CDR3 protein. The profile covers 190,000 or so distinct CDR3 sequences, with 20% to 25% appearing a single time and more than 20% taken by the ten largest. The sequencing input was PBMCs or a T cell subset sorted from them (not recorded which). The origin of the receptors is an adult woman who had mild COVID-19 (a few samples of this study predate the infection). Cell type and time point are not known.

The J gene is TRBJ2-1, the V gene TRBV16, with a weak D call TRBD1 (6 bases). Germline CDR1 KGHSY, CDR2 FQNENV. The CDR3 runs 18 residues. Trimming stripped 1 base from V and 5 bases from J, with 21 bases between. The CDR3 spells CASSQLGGEMPPHNEQFF. Written as DNA, the CDR3 is TGTGCCAGCAGCCAATTAGGGGGAGAAATGCCCCCTCACAATGAGCAGTTCTTC.

This clonotype was found a few times. V usage is TRBV6-5 and J usage is TRBJ1-4, with 7 bases fitting TRBD1. Per the germline V gene, CDR1 is MNHEY and CDR2 is SVGAGI. V gave up 10 bases and J gave up 6 bases; unmatched junction bases: 11. There are 14 residues in the CDR3. CDR3 sequence reads: CATLPRDSYEKLFF. In DNA, the CDR3 is TGTGCCACCCTTCCCCGGGACAGTTATGAAAAACTGTTTTTT.

This clonotype was picked up a small number of times. This chain joins TRBV7-9 and TRBJ2-5; D may be TRBD1 (5 bases). CDR1 and CDR2 from the germline V gene are SEHNR and FQNEAQ (reference sequence). The CDR3 runs to 14 residues. With 4 bases removed from V and 5 bases from J, the gap between germline ends came to 14 bases. The CDR3 bases are TGTGCCAGCAGCTCCCCGTGGGGCCTGGAGACCCAGTACTTC. It is translated as CASSSPWGLETQYF. Based on the CDR3 plus reference TRBV7-9 and TRBJ2-5, the full variable domain is DTGVSQNPRHKITKRGQNVTFRCDPISEHNRLYWYRQTLGQGPEFLTYFQNEAQLEKSRLLSDRFSAERPKGSFSTLEIQRTEQGDSAMYLCASSSPWGLETQYFGPGTRLLVL.

The rearrangement links TRBV12-3 or TRBV12-4 to TRBJ2-7; D perhaps matches TRBD2 (6 bases). With 4 bases removed from V and 4 bases from J, the gap between germline ends came to 20 bases. The CDR3 covers 16 residues. The CDR3 DNA reads TGTGCCAGCAGTTCCCGGGTGGGCGGGATTTATTACGAGCAGTACTTC. Its protein is CASSSRVGGIYYEQYF.